This passage covers 24 T cell receptor beta chains from one sample sequenced in a study of blood T cell repertoires in COVID-19. Libraries were prepared by immunoSEQ multiplex PCR; TCRdb keeps only in-frame clonotypes and omits some of them. The sample contains 70,000 to 90,000 clones, around 86% of which appear only once. Sequencing used peripheral blood. These receptors were obtained from a man aged 55 to 69 with acute or convalescent COVID-19.

For this clone: Within the sample, other DNA sequences also encode this same CDR3. This rearrangement joins TRBV30 to TRBJ1-2; 7 nucleotides line up with TRBD1. The CDR3 consists of 13 residues. The V and J ends lost 4 bases and 4 bases, in that order; junction bases with no gene match: 6. Germline-derived CDR1 and CDR2 are GTSNPN and SVGIG (reference sequence). The CDR3, as DNA: TGTGCCTGGAACCGGGACAGACCCTATGGCTACACCTTC. This gives the protein CAWNRDRPYGYTF.

The chain is built from TRBV19 and TRBJ2-4; D may be TRBD1 (6 bases). Germline CDR1 reads LNHDA; CDR2 reads SQIVND (reference sequence). The CDR3 contains 16 residues. V lost 3 bases, J lost 2 bases, and 14 bases lay in between. The CDR3 coding sequence is TGTGCCAGTAGTATGGTCCCAGGGGCGACCAAAAACATTCAGTACTTC. It codes for CASSMVPGATKNIQYF.

V gene TRBV9 combines with J gene TRBJ1-5; TRBD1 aligns across 9 bases. CDR1 and CDR2 (germline): SGDLS, YYNGEE. Unmatched junction bases numbered 4, after V lost 3 bases and J lost 6 bases. The CDR3 sequence is 14 residues long. The CDR3 reads CASSETGGGQPQHF. The CDR3 coding sequence is TGTGCCAGCAGCGAGACAGGGGGAGGTCAGCCCCAGCATTTT.

The rearrangement joins TRBV5-1 to TRBJ2-7; TRBD2 matches 14 bases. V dropped 0 bases and J dropped 3; count of bases not matched to a gene: 5. CDR1 is SGHRS and CDR2 is YFSETQ in the germline V gene. The CDR3 is made up of 17 amino acids. The CDR3 sequence is CASSLAPGTSGGYEQYF. In DNA form, the CDR3 reads TGCGCCAGCAGCTTGGCCCCCGGGACTAGCGGGGGCTACGAGCAGTACTTC.

The chain uses TRBV6-5 and TRBJ1-1; no reliable D call. Germline V CDR1 and CDR2: MNHEY, SVGAGI. This CDR3 has 10 amino acids. Trimming took off 9 bases at V and 3 bases at J, with 5 bases between the two ends. The CDR3 sequence is CARLDTEAFF. CDR3 bases: TGTGCCAGGCTAGACACTGAAGCTTTCTTT.

The chain joins TRBV25-1 to TRBJ2-2; 12 positions agree with TRBD2. J gave up 1 base and V 5 bases, and 8 bases lay outside the gene matches. CDR1 is MGHDK, CDR2 SYGVNS, per germline. The CDR3 is 18 residues long. The CDR3 nucleotides are TGTGCCAGCAGTTTAACGGGGACTAGCGGGCAGAACACCGGGGAGCTGTTTTTT. Translating gives CASSLTGTSGQNTGELFF.

This clone appeared once. V and J are TRBV19 and TRBJ1-4; 11 bases fit TRBD1. Unmatched junction bases numbered 7, after V lost 5 bases and J lost 8 bases. The CDR3 is made up of 15 amino acids. Germline V lookup: CDR1 LNHDA, CDR2 SQIVND (reference sequence). As DNA, the CDR3 is TGTGCCAGTAGTTCCGGACAGGGGGCGTCCGAAAAACTGTTTTTT. It translates to CASSSGQGASEKLFF. Drawing the rest from reference TRBV19 and TRBJ1-4, the complete variable domain is DGGITQSPKYLFRKEGQNVTLSCEQNLNHDAMYWYRQDPGQGLRLIYYSQIVNDFQKGDIAEGYSVSREKKESFPLTVTSAQKNPTAFYLCASSSGQGASEKLFFGSGTQLSVL.

The chain recombines TRBV5-1 with TRBJ1-6; 7 bases align to TRBD1. This CDR3 spans 16 amino acids. J was trimmed by 3 bases and V by 4 bases; bases with no gene match: 7. The germline CDR1 and CDR2 sequences are SGHRS and YFSETQ. Here the CDR3 reads CASSRSTGNYNSPLHF. The CDR3 coding sequence is TGCGCCAGCAGCCGTTCGACAGGGAACTATAATTCACCCCTCCACTTT.

This clone was counted a few times. The chain links TRBV7-2 to TRBJ1-2, with 7 bases matching TRBD1. The CDR3 is made up of 13 amino acids. The V segment lost 5 bases and the J segment 4 bases; nucleotides outside the gene matches: 4. CDR1 and CDR2 (germline): SGHTA, FQGNSA. DNA of the CDR3: TGTGCCAGCAGCAGGGACAGCCTCTATGGCTACACCTTC. It codes for CASSRDSLYGYTF. The complete variable domain, with remaining parts taken from reference TRBV7-2 and TRBJ1-2, reads GAGVSQSPSNKVTEKGKDVELRCDPISGHTALYWYRQSLGQGLEFLIYFQGNSAPDKSGLPSDRFSAERTGGSVSTLTIQRTQQEDSAVYLCASSRDSLYGYTFGSGTRLTVV.

This chain joins TRBV30 and TRBJ2-6; 7 bases fit TRBD1. J was trimmed by 3 bases and V by 5 bases; bases with no gene match: 7. The CDR3 has 15 amino acids. Germline V gives CDR1 GTSNPN, CDR2 SVGIG (reference sequence). The CDR3 is CAWATGVGGANVLTF. The CDR3 DNA follows: TGTGCCTGGGCTACAGGGGTAGGTGGGGCCAACGTCCTGACTTTC.

This clone was recorded only once. CDR3 nucleotide sequence: TGTGCCTTCACTCGACAGGGGGGGCAATACGAGCAGTACTTC. Amino acid sequence: CAFTRQGGQYEQYF. The chain couples TRBV30 to TRBJ2-7, with 9 bases identical to TRBD1. V shed 7 bases, J shed 4 bases, and the junction held 11 bases outside the gene matches. This CDR3 region has 14 residues. Germline values: CDR1 GTSNPN, CDR2 SVGIG (reference sequence).

V gene TRBV5-1 combines with J gene TRBJ1-1, with D perhaps TRBD1 (5 bases). The CDR3 spans 16 residues. Germline lookup yields CDR1 SGHRS and CDR2 YFSETQ. V was clipped by 0 bases and J by 9 bases, with 21 bases between them. Here the CDR3 reads CASSLDPRSWADKAFF. CDR3 DNA: TGCGCCAGCAGCTTGGATCCCCGCAGCTGGGCGGACAAAGCTTTCTTT.

V is TRBV9 and J is TRBJ2-7; TRBD2 might be the D (6 bases). The germline V gene encodes CDR1 SGDLS and CDR2 YYNGEE. This CDR3 has 14 amino acids. Deletions cut 1 base from V and 4 bases from J, with 12 bases between. The CDR3 DNA follows: TGTGCCAGCAGCGTATCTTCGGGAGTATACGAGCAGTACTTC. As protein: CASSVSSGVYEQYF.

A single count supports this clone. The V gene is TRBV6-6, the J gene TRBJ2-7; 8 bases are shared with TRBD2. The trim removed 5 bases at V and 2 bases at J, leaving 8 bases unmatched. This CDR3 is 15 amino acids long. In germline, CDR1 is MNHNY, CDR2 SVGAGI (reference sequence). CDR3 residues: CASSTPGLATYEQYF. CDR3 DNA: TGTGCCAGCAGTACGCCCGGACTAGCCACCTACGAGCAGTACTTC.

This CDR3 is CASSYSAGGPRSYNEQFF. CDR3 in DNA: TGTGCCAGCAGTTACTCAGCGGGGGGGCCGCGGTCCTACAATGAGCAGTTCTTC. The J gene is TRBJ2-1, the V gene TRBV6-2 or TRBV6-3, with 10 bases matching TRBD2. V was pared by 0 bases and J by 1 base, with 6 bases of the junction left unmatched. Germline V lookup: CDR1 MNHEY, CDR2 SVGEGT. This CDR3 spans 18 amino acids.

The chain uses TRBV29-1 and TRBJ2-7; 12 nucleotides line up with TRBD1. Trimming removed 5 bases from V and 7 bases from J; junction bases left unmatched: 9. Per the germline V gene, CDR1 is SQVTM and CDR2 is ANQGSEA. The CDR3 contains 14 residues. CDR3 protein: CSVHTGTGGGEQYF. CDR3 bases: TGCAGCGTTCATACCGGGACAGGGGGCGGGGAGCAGTACTTC.

The chain carries TRBV6-6 and TRBJ1-5, with 9 bases identical to TRBD1. J gave up 6 bases and V 5 bases, and 20 bases lay outside the gene matches. This CDR3 region has 19 residues. Germline values: CDR1 MNHNY, CDR2 SVGAGI (reference sequence). The CDR3 reads CASSQFGDRALTLGQPQHF. The DNA for the CDR3 is TGTGCCAGCAGTCAGTTCGGGGACAGGGCCCTGACCTTAGGTCAGCCCCAGCATTTT.

V gene TRBV19 combines with J gene TRBJ1-1; possible D gene TRBD1, 5 bases. Germline lookup yields CDR1 LNHDA and CDR2 SQIVND (reference sequence). V was shortened by 0 bases and J by 1 base, with 18 bases between the two germline ends. The CDR3 has 18 residues. CDR3 residues: CASSIDRSGGGRNTEAFF. In DNA form, the CDR3 reads TGTGCCAGTAGTATAGATCGGTCGGGGGGAGGACGGAACACTGAAGCTTTCTTT. Filled out from reference TRBV19 and TRBJ1-1, the complete variable domain reads DGGITQSPKYLFRKEGQNVTLSCEQNLNHDAMYWYRQDPGQGLRLIYYSQIVNDFQKGDIAEGYSVSREKKESFPLTVTSAQKNPTAFYLCASSIDRSGGGRNTEAFFGQGTRLTVV.

This clone was seen a few times. The chain carries TRBV7-3 and TRBJ1-6, with TRBD1 matching over 10 bases. The CDR3 spans 14 residues. Germline values: CDR1 SGHTA, CDR2 FQGTGA. V was pared by 5 bases and J by 7 bases, with 2 bases of the junction left unmatched. The CDR3 loop reads CASSQGQGNSPLHF. In nucleotides, the CDR3 is TGTGCCAGCAGCCAGGGACAGGGGAATTCACCCCTCCACTTT. The whole variable domain, remainder taken from reference TRBV7-3 and TRBJ1-6, is GAGVSQTPSNKVTEKGKYVELRCDPISGHTALYWYRQSLGQGPEFLIYFQGTGAADDSGLPNDRFFAVRPEGSVSTLKIQRTERGDSAVYLCASSQGQGNSPLHFGNGTRLTVT.

This clone was recorded once. This chain uses TRBV5-1 with TRBJ2-2; D gene ambiguous. CDR3 length equals 13 residues. The V and J ends lost 2 bases and 1 base respectively, with 3 bases between them. CDR1 SGHRS and CDR2 YFSETQ come from the germline V gene. Here the CDR3 DNA reads TGCGCCAGCAGCTTTCGGAACACCGGGGAGCTGTTTTTT. This encodes CASSFRNTGELFF.

This clone was observed once. This chain links TRBV11-3 with TRBJ1-1; 9 nucleotides align to TRBD1. CDR1 and CDR2 from the germline V gene are SGHNT and YENEEA. Trimming at V came to 3 bases and at J to 5 bases, leaving 4 bases not matched to a gene. The CDR3 runs to 14 residues. The CDR3 region has the DNA TGTGCCAGCAGCTTCGGACAGGGGTCGACTGAAGCTTTCTTT. Protein sequence: CASSFGQGSTEAFF.

V usage is TRBV19 and J usage is TRBJ2-2, with 8 bases aligning to TRBD2. CDR3 length: 15 amino acids. Per the germline V gene, CDR1 is LNHDA and CDR2 is SQIVND (reference sequence). Trimming at V came to 5 bases and at J to 2 bases, leaving 4 bases not matched to a gene. In nucleotides, the CDR3 is TGTGCCAGTAGTCAGGGGACTAGAAACACCGGGGAGCTGTTTTTT. Translated: CASSQGTRNTGELFF.

The gene calls are TRBV2 and TRBJ2-7; TRBD2 agrees at 8 bases. Trimming removed 6 bases from V and 2 bases from J; junction bases left unmatched: 6. The CDR3 runs 14 residues. Per the germline V gene, CDR1 is SNHLY and CDR2 is FYNNEI. DNA of the CDR3: TGTGCCAGCAGCCTAGCGGGCCCAGCCTACGAGCAGTACTTC. As protein: CASSLAGPAYEQYF.

The chain employs TRBV9 and TRBJ2-7; D remains unclear. CDR1 and CDR2 from the germline V gene are SGDLS and YYNGEE. Trimming removed 1 base from V and 1 base from J, with 9 bases in between. The CDR3 spans 14 residues. The CDR3 coding sequence is TGTGCCAGCAGCGTATCCCTACCATCCTACGAGCAGTACTTC. Translation: CASSVSLPSYEQYF. Filled out from reference TRBV9 and TRBJ2-7, the complete variable domain reads DSGVTQTPKHLITATGQRVTLRCSPRSGDLSVYWYQQSLDQGLQFLIQYYNGEERAKGNILERFSAQQFPDLHSELNLSSLELGDSALYFCASSVSLPSYEQYFGPGTRLTVT.